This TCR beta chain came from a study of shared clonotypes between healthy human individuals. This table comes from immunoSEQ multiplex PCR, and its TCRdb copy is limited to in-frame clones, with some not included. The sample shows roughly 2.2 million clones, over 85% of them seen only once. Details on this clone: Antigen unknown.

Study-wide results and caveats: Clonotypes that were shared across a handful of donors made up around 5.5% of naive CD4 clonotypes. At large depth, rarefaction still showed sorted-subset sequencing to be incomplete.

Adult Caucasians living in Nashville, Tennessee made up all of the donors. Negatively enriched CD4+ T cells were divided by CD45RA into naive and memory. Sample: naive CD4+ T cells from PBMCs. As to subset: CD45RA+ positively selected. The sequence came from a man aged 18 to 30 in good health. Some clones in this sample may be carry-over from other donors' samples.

CDR3 in DNA: TGTGCCAGCAGCTTGGGGCCCGGGGACAGGGCAAACGAGCAGTACTTC. Amino acid sequence: CASSLGPGDRANEQYF. The rearrangement joins TRBV5-4 to TRBJ2-7, with 9 bases matching TRBD1. Germline CDR1 and CDR2: SGHNT and YYREEE (reference sequence). The V and J ends lost 0 bases and 5 bases, in that order; junction bases with no gene match: 9. This CDR3 contains 16 residues.